This TCR beta chain was found in a study of blood T cell repertoires in COVID-19. Overall study context: The United States, Italy and Spain were the sources of the acute and convalescent COVID-19 samples. PBMCs, B-cell-depleted T cells, or T cells were the source of the cDNA or gDNA that made up the material.

Germline V gene lookup returns CDR1 MDHEN and CDR2 SYDVKM. V shed 1 base and J shed 11 bases, with 8 bases lying between them. This CDR3 has 11 amino acids. Original data processing: Estimation of nucleated cell counts relied on the amplification of reference gene primers. The protocol was immunoSEQ multiplex PCR, while the TCRdb copy is restricted to in-frame clones and leaves out a portion. The V and J calls and clone size are taken from that table; D and trimming were inferred from the DNA. This repertoire shows 99,000 or so clones, 80% to 85% found once; its top ten account for less than 45%. V is TRBV28 and J is TRBJ1-2, with D unclear. This sequence was found in a man older than 75 with acute or convalescent COVID-19. Sequencing was performed on peripheral blood. The CDR3 sequence is CASSLLRSYTF. CDR3 nucleotides: TGTGCCAGCAGTTTATTGCGGTCGTACACCTTC.